Each of the 4 T cell receptor beta chains below was sequenced from the same sample in a study of cytomegalovirus exposure and HLA in healthy donors. 60 Vbeta and 13 Jbeta primers were used in PCR. Sequencing was performed with immunoSEQ multiplex PCR; in TCRdb, only in-frame clones are kept and a portion is missing. Of more than 140,000 clones listed, over 75% are singletons. The sample taken for sequencing was PBMCs. The receptors originated from a man aged 25-40 years in good health and CMV-seropositive.

The J gene is TRBJ1-3, the V gene TRBV6-6; no definite D call. The CDR3 has 14 residues. The germline gives CDR1 MNHNY, CDR2 SVGAGI (reference sequence). Trimming took off 4 bases at V and 0 bases at J, with 7 bases between the two ends. This CDR3 reads CASSSPSSGNTIYF. For the CDR3, the DNA is TGTGCCAGCAGTTCCCCTAGCTCTGGAAACACCATATATTTT.

The chain joins TRBV12-5 to TRBJ2-7, with 7 bases identical to TRBD2. The CDR3 is made up of 17 amino acids. J lost 6 bases, V lost 1 base, and 15 bases had no gene match. From germline, CDR1 is LGHNT and CDR2 FRNRAP. The CDR3 DNA reads TGTGCTAGTGGTTTGGCGACATTAGCGGGTCTCCCGGGCGAGCAGTACTTC. It yields the protein CASGLATLAGLPGEQYF.

In regard to this clone: Its ends do not fully match the called genes, so a read error is possible. V gene TRBV7-9 combines with J gene TRBJ1-1; D may be TRBD1 (6 bases). Germline V gives CDR1 SEHNR, CDR2 FQNEAQ (reference sequence). There are 15 residues in the CDR3. CDR3 in amino acids: CSSSYLGGPSTEAFF. DNA of the CDR3: TGTTCCAGCAGCTATCTTGGGGGCCCTTCTACTGAAGCTTTCTTT.

The rearrangement uses TRBV5-1 and TRBJ1-1; D possibly corresponds to TRBD1 (6 bases). CDR3 length: 14 amino acids. Germline V gene lookup returns CDR1 SGHRS and CDR2 YFSETQ. V gave up 5 bases and J gave up 7 bases, with 18 bases separating them. The CDR3 DNA reads as TGCGCCAGCAGGGGAGAGGGGGAAAGTTTTGAAGCTTTCTTT. Residues: CASRGEGESFEAFF.